The present entry profiles one T cell receptor beta chain with its context. Its antigen is currently unknown. The data were obtained in a study of cytomegalovirus exposure and HLA in healthy donors. The primer mix had 60 Vbeta and 13 Jbeta primers. Sequencing used immunoSEQ multiplex PCR; TCRdb keeps in-frame clones, though not all of them. The sample gives about 220,000 clones, 82% of which show up once; 6% is in the top ten. Trimming pared 2 bases from V and 11 bases from J, leaving 10 bases between. The germline V gene encodes CDR1 MNHEY and CDR2 SMNVEV (reference sequence). The CDR3 runs 13 residues. Whole-study findings and limits: Overall, 164 TCR beta chains were annotated as cytomegalovirus-associated.

This clonotype originated in a middle-aged man in good health and CMV-seropositive. The sample comprised PBMCs. V is TRBV27 and J is TRBJ1-6; D unresolved. This CDR3 is CASSLVGGTPLHF. As DNA, the CDR3 is TGTGCCAGCAGTTTAGTCGGAGGGACACCCCTCCACTTT.